One sample yielded the 26 T cell receptor beta chains listed below, sequenced in a study of control samples from healthy donors and cancer patients. TCRdb keeps only in-frame clones here, not all; method: immunoSEQ multiplex PCR. The sample lists 9,500 to 15,000 clones, around nine tenths occurring once. The sample consisted of formalin-fixed, paraffin-embedded tissue. These receptors all come from a male donor with melanoma.

The chain recombines TRBV2 with TRBJ2-7; TRBD1 might be the D (6 bases). V lost 3 bases and J lost 3, with 9 bases in between. There are 13 residues in the CDR3. Per germline, CDR1 SNHLY and CDR2 FYNNEI. CDR3 region: CASSEGQIYEQYF. The CDR3 nucleotides are TGTGCCAGCAGTGAGGGACAAATCTACGAGCAGTACTTC.

The V and J genes are TRBV6-5 and TRBJ2-7, with D tentatively TRBD1 or TRBD2 (5 bases each). The germline V and J ends were trimmed by 3 bases and 4 bases, with 13 bases remaining between them. Germline CDR1 MNHEY, CDR2 SVGAGI. The CDR3 loop spans 14 amino acids. The CDR3 loop reads CASSYGTTGYEQYF. In DNA, the CDR3 is TGTGCCAGCAGTTATGGGACGACGGGGTACGAGCAGTACTTC.

This clone has more than one count but fewer than ten. The rearrangement links TRBV29-1 to TRBJ1-2, with D possibly TRBD1 on 5 matching bases. With 3 bases removed from V and 8 bases from J, the gap between germline ends came to 13 bases. Germline V gene data show CDR1 as SQVTM and CDR2 as ANQGSEA. The length of the CDR3 is 12 residues. The CDR3 region has the DNA TGCAGCGTTGACCCGGGGGGGGAAGGCTACACCTTC. Its protein is CSVDPGGEGYTF.

The chain carries TRBV6-5 and TRBJ1-1; D is undetermined. V was trimmed by 3 bases and J by 7 bases, leaving 12 bases between them. Germline V gives CDR1 MNHEY, CDR2 SVGAGI. This CDR3 comprises 13 residues. The CDR3 nucleotides read TGTGCCAGCAGTTATTCCGAGAGCGGTGAAGCTTTCTTT. It translates to CASSYSESGEAFF.

The gene calls are TRBV7-3 and TRBJ2-1; D gene uncertain. CDR3 length: 13 residues. Trimming left V 5 bases short and J 5 bases short, with 10 bases between. Germline V lookup: CDR1 SGHTA, CDR2 FQGTGA. The CDR3, as DNA: TGTGCCAGCAGCCCCGGGCCCAACAATGAGCAGTTCTTC. The encoded protein is CASSPGPNNEQFF. Full variable domain (rest looked up from reference TRBV7-3 and TRBJ2-1): GAGVSQTPSNKVTEKGKYVELRCDPISGHTALYWYRQSLGQGPEFLIYFQGTGAADDSGLPNDRFFAVRPEGSVSTLKIQRTERGDSAVYLCASSPGPNNEQFFGPGTRLTVL.

The chain couples TRBV9 to TRBJ1-4; the match to TRBD1 covers 7 bases. Germline V gene sequence: CDR1 SGDLS, CDR2 YYNGEE. CDR3 size: 16 residues. J was trimmed by 7 bases and V by 0 bases; bases with no gene match: 9. DNA of the CDR3: TGTGCCAGCAGCGTAGACCAACGACAGGGCCCTGAAAAACTGTTTTTT. This sequence encodes CASSVDQRQGPEKLFF.

This clone was observed a single time. The CDR3: CARGEKLFF. In DNA, the CDR3 is TGTGCCAGGGGTGAAAAACTGTTTTTT. The chain carries TRBV27 and TRBJ1-4; D gene ambiguous. The CDR3 extends over 9 amino acids. CDR1 is MNHEY, CDR2 SMNVEV, per germline (reference sequence). Trimming shortened V by 9 bases and J by 7 bases, and 3 bases separated the two germline ends.

The V and J genes are TRBV7-3 and TRBJ1-5; no firm D call. The CDR3 runs to 13 residues. Trimming removed 2 bases from V and 3 bases from J, with 5 bases in between. Germline loops: CDR1 SGHTA, CDR2 FQGTGA. CDR3 loop: CASSLSPNQPQHF. DNA for the CDR3: TGTGCCAGCAGCTTATCGCCCAATCAGCCCCAGCATTTT.

The chain joins TRBV5-1 to TRBJ2-1; TRBD2 might be the D (6 bases). The CDR3 covers 16 residues. Germline values: CDR1 SGHRS, CDR2 YFSETQ. Between the trimmed V and J ends, which lost 0 bases and 0 bases, there was a span of 10 bases. CDR3 bases: TGCGCCAGCAGCTTGGTAGGTAGCGGCTCCTACAATGAGCAGTTCTTC. Protein product: CASSLVGSGSYNEQFF.

This chain uses TRBV6-6 with TRBJ1-5; the D is unclear. V gave up 5 bases and J gave up 1 base, with 9 bases separating them. This CDR3 comprises 14 residues. Germline CDR1 reads MNHNY; CDR2 reads SVGAGI (reference sequence). CDR3 residues: CASSPSDSNQPQHF. As DNA, the CDR3 is TGTGCCAGCAGTCCATCCGACAGCAATCAGCCCCAGCATTTT.

The chain links TRBV11-2 to TRBJ2-2, with 9 bases fitting TRBD2. The CDR3 loop spans 15 amino acids. Trimming took 5 bases from V and 4 from J; bases not matched to a gene: 5. Germline assignment: CDR1 SGHAT and CDR2 FQNNGV. Here the CDR3 reads CASSPGLALTGELFF. In nucleotides, the CDR3 is TGTGCCAGCAGCCCGGGACTAGCACTCACCGGGGAGCTGTTTTTT.

This sequence joins TRBV6-2 or TRBV6-3 and TRBJ2-7, with D possibly being TRBD1 (6 bases). The germline CDR1 and CDR2 sequences are MNHEY and SVGEGT. Trimming pared 3 bases from V and 2 bases from J, leaving 23 bases between. The CDR3 is 18 amino acids. CDR3 protein: CASSYGVFAGVRPYEQYV. The CDR3, as DNA: TGTGCCAGCAGTTATGGCGTGTTTGCAGGGGTGAGGCCCTACGAGCAGTACGTC.

The chain links TRBV5-1 to TRBJ2-7, with D hard to call. CDR3 length: 12 amino acids. The germline gives CDR1 SGHRS, CDR2 YFSETQ. Trimming shortened V by 3 bases and J by 3 bases, and 7 bases separated the two germline ends. CDR3 bases: TGCGCCAGCAGCTCTGGCAGCTACGAGCAGTACGTC. Translating it yields CASSSGSYEQYV.

This clone has just a few counts. The chain carries TRBV19 and TRBJ1-5; tentative D call: TRBD1 (5 bases). The germline CDR1 and CDR2 sequences are LNHDA and SQIVND (reference sequence). The length of the CDR3 is 16 residues. Trimming stripped 0 bases from V and 6 bases from J, with 15 bases between. As DNA, the CDR3 is TGTGCCAGTAGTATAGATCCAGGTAGGGGTTTTCAGCCCCAGCATTTT. It specifies CASSIDPGRGFQPQHF.

The chain joins TRBV11-3 to TRBJ2-3, with a possible D match to TRBD1 (5 bases). Between the trimmed V and J ends, which lost 1 base and 3 bases, there was a span of 8 bases. Germline V lookup: CDR1 SGHNT, CDR2 YENEEA. This CDR3 region has 14 residues. The CDR3 sequence: CASSLGQGTDTQYF. The DNA for the CDR3 is TGTGCCAGCAGCTTAGGCCAGGGAACAGATACGCAGTATTTT.

CDR3 in amino acids: CATSGQWGRRTDTQYF. The DNA of the CDR3 is TGTGCCACCAGCGGCCAATGGGGAAGGCGCACAGATACGCAGTATTTT. The chain recombines TRBV15 with TRBJ2-3; D gene ambiguous. Germline CDR1 reads LNHNV; CDR2 reads YYDKDF (reference sequence). V lost 5 bases and J lost 1, with 16 bases in between. CDR3 length equals 16 residues.

J is TRBJ1-2 and V is TRBV4-1; TRBD1 is a possible D gene (5 bases). The CDR3 runs 15 residues. The germline V and J ends were trimmed by 1 base and 6 bases, with 15 bases remaining between them. Germline lookup yields CDR1 MGHRA and CDR2 YSYEKL. CDR3 amino acids: CASSQALWGYHGYTF. The CDR3 region has the DNA TGCGCCAGCAGCCAAGCCTTGTGGGGGTACCATGGCTACACCTTC.

The chain couples TRBV7-9 to TRBJ2-7, with D perhaps assigned TRBD1 or TRBD2 (6 bases each). Trimming cost V 3 bases and J 2 bases, with 11 bases left between them. Germline assignment: CDR1 SEHNR and CDR2 FQNEAQ (reference sequence). The CDR3 has 14 residues. CDR3 in DNA: TGTGCCAGCAGCTTCGACAGGAGGGCCTACGAGCAGTACTTC. It encodes CASSFDRRAYEQYF.

The V gene is TRBV19, the J gene TRBJ2-5; 16 bases line up with TRBD2. Germline V lookup: CDR1 LNHDA, CDR2 SQIVND (reference sequence). The CDR3 loop spans 17 amino acids. V lost 6 bases to trimming and J lost 4 bases; unmatched junction nucleotides: 8. The CDR3 loop reads CASRGLAGGPVRETQYF. In DNA form, the CDR3 reads TGTGCCAGTAGGGGACTAGCGGGAGGGCCTGTTAGAGAGACCCAGTACTTC.

This sequence joins TRBV2 and TRBJ1-3; D is unresolved. V was pared by 5 bases and J by 3 bases, with 14 bases between. The CDR3 runs 15 residues. The germline gives CDR1 SNHLY, CDR2 FYNNEI. Here the CDR3 DNA reads TGTGCCAGCAGTAACCTAGGGTCTTTTGGAAACACCATATATTTT. Its translation: CASSNLGSFGNTIYF.

The chain employs TRBV18 and TRBJ2-7; D unclear. The germline CDR1 and CDR2 sequences are KGHSH and LQKENI. This CDR3 comprises 13 residues. Trimming took 2 bases from V and 2 from J, leaving 7 bases between them. CDR3 sequence: CASSPGGPYEQYF. CDR3 in DNA: TGTGCCAGCTCACCAGGCGGACCCTACGAGCAGTACTTC. The full variable domain, completed using reference TRBV18 and TRBJ2-7, is NAGVMQNPRHLVRRRGQEARLRCSPMKGHSHVYWYRQLPEEGLKFMVYLQKENIIDESGMPKERFSAEFPKEGPSILRIQQVVRGDSAAYFCASSPGGPYEQYFGPGTRLTVT.

In this sample, this clone turned up once. The V and J genes are TRBV19 and TRBJ2-5; 13 bases align to TRBD2. The CDR3 covers 19 residues. Germline assignment: CDR1 LNHDA and CDR2 SQIVND (reference sequence). The ends lost 0 bases at V and 2 bases at J; junction bases unmatched: 9. The CDR3 DNA reads as TGTGCCAGTAGTATAGAGGGACTAGCGGGAAGGCCCCAGCAAGAGACCCAGTACTTC. It is translated as CASSIEGLAGRPQQETQYF.

The sample holds one count of this clone. V gene TRBV5-1 combines with J gene TRBJ2-3; D is ambiguous. Germline CDR1 SGHRS, CDR2 YFSETQ. Trimming pared 4 bases from V and 0 bases from J, leaving 15 bases between. The CDR3 is 16 amino acids. This CDR3 reads CASSLSGVGSTDTQYF. The DNA of the CDR3 is TGCGCCAGCAGCCTCAGTGGGGTCGGGAGCACAGATACGCAGTATTTT.

The chain links TRBV5-4 to TRBJ1-2; 9 nucleotides align to TRBD1. V lost 4 bases to trimming and J lost 6 bases; unmatched junction nucleotides: 4. The CDR3 loop spans 13 amino acids. CDR1 and CDR2 from the germline V gene are SGHNT and YYREEE (reference sequence). CDR3 DNA sequence: TGTGCCAGCAGCACGACAGGGGGGAATGGCTACACCTTC. Residues: CASSTTGGNGYTF.

V is TRBV19 and J is TRBJ1-2; maybe TRBD1 (5 bases). V was pared by 6 bases and J by 5 bases, with 10 bases between. Looked up from germline, CDR1 is LNHDA and CDR2 is SQIVND (reference sequence). The CDR3 loop spans 12 amino acids. In DNA form, the CDR3 reads TGTGCCAGTAGCGACAGAAAATATGGCTACACCTTC. It translates to CASSDRKYGYTF.

V is TRBV7-9 and J is TRBJ2-2; TRBD1 might be the D (5 bases). V shed 4 bases and J shed 3 bases, with 9 bases lying between them. The CDR3 is 14 amino acids. Per the germline V gene, CDR1 is SEHNR and CDR2 is FQNEAQ (reference sequence). CDR3 amino acids: CASSSRADTGELFF. The CDR3 DNA reads TGTGCCAGCAGCTCCAGGGCGGACACCGGGGAGCTGTTTTTT.